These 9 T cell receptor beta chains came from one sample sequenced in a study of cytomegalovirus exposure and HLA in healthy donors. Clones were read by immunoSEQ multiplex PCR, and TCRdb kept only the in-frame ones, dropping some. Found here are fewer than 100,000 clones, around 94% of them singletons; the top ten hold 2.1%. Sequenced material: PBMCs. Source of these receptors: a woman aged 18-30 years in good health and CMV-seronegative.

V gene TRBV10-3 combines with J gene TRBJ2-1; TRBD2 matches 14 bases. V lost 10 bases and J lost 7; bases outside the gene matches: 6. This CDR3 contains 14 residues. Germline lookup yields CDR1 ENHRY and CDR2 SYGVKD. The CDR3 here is CASGTSGSINEQFF. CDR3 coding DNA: TGTGCCAGCGGGACTAGCGGGAGCATAAATGAGCAGTTCTTC.

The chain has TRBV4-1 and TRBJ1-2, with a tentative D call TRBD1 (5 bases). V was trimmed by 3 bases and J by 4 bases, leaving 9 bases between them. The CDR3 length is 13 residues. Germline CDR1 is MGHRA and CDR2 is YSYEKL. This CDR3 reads CASSHVDSYGYTF. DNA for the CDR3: TGCGCCAGCAGCCACGTCGACAGCTATGGCTACACCTTC.

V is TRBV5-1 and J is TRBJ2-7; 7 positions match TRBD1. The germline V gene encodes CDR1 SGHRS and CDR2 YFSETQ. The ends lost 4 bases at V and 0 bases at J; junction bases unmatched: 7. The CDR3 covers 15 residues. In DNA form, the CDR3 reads TGCGCCAGCAGCCCAGCCGACAGGGCCTCCTACGAGCAGTACTTC. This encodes CASSPADRASYEQYF.

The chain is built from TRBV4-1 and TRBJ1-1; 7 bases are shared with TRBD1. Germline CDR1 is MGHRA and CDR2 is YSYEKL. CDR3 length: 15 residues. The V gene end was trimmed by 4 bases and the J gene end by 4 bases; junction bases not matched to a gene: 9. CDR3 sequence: CASSRRQGPVTEAFF. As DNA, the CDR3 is TGCGCCAGCAGCCGCCGACAGGGTCCCGTCACTGAAGCTTTCTTT.

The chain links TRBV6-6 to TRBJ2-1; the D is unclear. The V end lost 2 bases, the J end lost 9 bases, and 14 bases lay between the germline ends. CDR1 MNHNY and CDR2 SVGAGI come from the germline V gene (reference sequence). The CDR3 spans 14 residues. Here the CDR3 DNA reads TGTGCCAGCAGTTACGAGCCGAACTATAGTGAGCAGTTCTTC. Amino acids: CASSYEPNYSEQFF.

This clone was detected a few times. The CDR3 DNA reads TGTGCCAGCAGTGTCACGGGAGAGGTGACCCAGTACTTC. This codes for CASSVTGEVTQYF. The chain couples TRBV6-1 to TRBJ2-5; TRBD2 might be the D (6 bases). Between the trimmed V and J ends, which lost 4 bases and 7 bases, there was a span of 13 bases. Germline values: CDR1 MNHNS, CDR2 SASEGT. The CDR3 totals 13 residues.

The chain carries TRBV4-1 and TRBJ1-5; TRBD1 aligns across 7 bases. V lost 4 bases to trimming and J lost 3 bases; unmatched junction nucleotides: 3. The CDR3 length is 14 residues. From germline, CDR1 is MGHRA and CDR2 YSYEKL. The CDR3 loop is CASSPTGYNQPQHF. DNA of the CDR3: TGCGCCAGCAGCCCGACAGGGTACAATCAGCCCCAGCATTTT.

CDR3 sequence: CASRLSYGGMAKNIQYF. Written as DNA, the CDR3 is TGTGCCAGCCGGTTGAGTTACGGGGGGATGGCCAAAAACATTCAGTACTTC. The gene calls are TRBV11-2 and TRBJ2-4; 7 bases line up with TRBD2. In germline, CDR1 is SGHAT, CDR2 FQNNGV. This CDR3 has 17 residues. V lost 8 bases, J lost 1 base, and 14 bases stayed unmatched.

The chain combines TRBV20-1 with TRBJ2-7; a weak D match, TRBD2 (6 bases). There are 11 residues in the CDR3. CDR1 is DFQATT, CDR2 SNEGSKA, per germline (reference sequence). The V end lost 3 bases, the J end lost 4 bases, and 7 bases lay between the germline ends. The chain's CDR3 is CSASGGYEQYF. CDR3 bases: TGCAGTGCTAGTGGGGGGTACGAGCAGTACTTC.